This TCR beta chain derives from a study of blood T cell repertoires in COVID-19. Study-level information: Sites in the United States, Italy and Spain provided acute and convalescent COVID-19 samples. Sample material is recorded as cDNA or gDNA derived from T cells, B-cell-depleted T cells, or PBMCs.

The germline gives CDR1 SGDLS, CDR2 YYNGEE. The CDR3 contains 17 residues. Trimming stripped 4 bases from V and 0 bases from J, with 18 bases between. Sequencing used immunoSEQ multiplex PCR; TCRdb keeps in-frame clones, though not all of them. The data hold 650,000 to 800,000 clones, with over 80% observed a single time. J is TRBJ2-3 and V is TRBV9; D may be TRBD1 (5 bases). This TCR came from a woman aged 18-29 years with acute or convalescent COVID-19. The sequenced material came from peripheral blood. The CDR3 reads CASSPTVPSPSTDTQYF. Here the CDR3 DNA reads TGTGCCAGCAGCCCGACAGTACCCAGCCCTAGCACAGATACGCAGTATTTT.